These 28 T cell receptor beta chains were sequenced from one sample in a study of T cell responses to AZD1222 COVID-19 vaccine. Some clones are missing from TCRdb's copy, which holds only in-frame ones; the method was immunoSEQ multiplex PCR. Of tens of thousands of clones in the sample, approximately 89% are singletons; the top ten hold about 5%. The sample in question was peripheral blood, obtained 28 days after the second AZD1222 dose. The receptor set was obtained from an adult who received the AZD1222 COVID-19 vaccine.

The chain recombines TRBV6-1 with TRBJ1-1; D is possibly TRBD1 (6 bases). V dropped 1 base and J dropped 4 bases, with 16 bases sitting between them. The CDR3 runs 16 residues. Per the germline V gene, CDR1 is MNHNS and CDR2 is SASEGT. In DNA, the CDR3 is TGTGCCAGCAGTGAAGGGTTCGGGGGGCTAGGCACTGAAGCTTTCTTT. This translates into CASSEGFGGLGTEAFF.

The CDR3 spells CASSPIDDTGELFF. As DNA, the CDR3 is TGTGCCAGCAGCCCAATAGACGACACCGGGGAGCTGTTTTTT. This chain uses TRBV7-2 with TRBJ2-2; D is uncertain. This CDR3 comprises 14 residues. Germline V gene lookup returns CDR1 SGHTA and CDR2 FQGNSA. V lost 5 bases and J lost 3, with 10 bases in between.

This chain uses TRBV9 with TRBJ2-5, with D perhaps TRBD1 or TRBD2 (6 bases each). Germline CDR1 and CDR2: SGDLS and YYNGEE. The CDR3 consists of 14 residues. Trimming shortened V by 0 bases and J by 1 base, and 7 bases separated the two germline ends. The CDR3 reads CASSVGGAQETQYF. The CDR3 DNA reads as TGTGCCAGCAGCGTAGGGGGGGCCCAAGAGACCCAGTACTTC.

This clone was found once. The chain employs TRBV7-9 and TRBJ1-2; perhaps TRBD1 as D (6 bases). There are 16 residues in the CDR3. V lost 6 bases to trimming and J lost 3 bases, with 20 bases between them. CDR1 is SEHNR and CDR2 is FQNEAQ in the germline V gene (reference sequence). CDR3: CASRSNHRVIDYGYTF. CDR3 nucleotides: TGTGCCAGCAGATCGAATCACAGGGTTATAGACTATGGCTACACCTTC.

V and J are TRBV7-3 and TRBJ2-2; 12 nucleotides match TRBD1. The germline V gene has CDR1 SGHTA and CDR2 FQGTGA. J gave up 0 bases and V 2 bases, and 1 base lay outside the gene matches. The length of the CDR3 is 17 residues. For the CDR3, the DNA is TGTGCCAGCAGCTTAGGGACAGGGGGCGCGAACACCGGGGAGCTGTTTTTT. Encoded protein: CASSLGTGGANTGELFF.

Here the CDR3 reads CASSPDRGLGEQYF. CDR3 nucleotide sequence: TGTGCCAGCAGCCCAGACAGGGGGCTAGGGGAGCAGTACTTC. The chain employs TRBV7-8 and TRBJ2-7; 10 nucleotides line up with TRBD1. This CDR3 spans 14 amino acids. Germline loops: CDR1 SGHVS, CDR2 FQNEAQ. Trimming took 5 bases from V and 7 from J; bases not matched to a gene: 8.

V usage is TRBV6-2 or TRBV6-3 and J usage is TRBJ2-5; perhaps TRBD2 as D (5 bases). With 4 bases removed from V and 0 bases from J, the gap between germline ends came to 18 bases. Germline CDR1 and CDR2: MNHEY and SVGEGT. The CDR3 runs to 17 residues. The CDR3 nucleotides are TGTGCCAGCAGTTTCTCTATTCCGGGAACTCACCAAGAGACCCAGTACTTC. This translates into CASSFSIPGTHQETQYF.

The rearrangement links TRBV4-1 to TRBJ2-7; 7 bases match TRBD1. Germline CDR1 and CDR2: MGHRA and YSYEKL. Trimming took 3 bases from V and 3 from J; bases not matched to a gene: 5. This CDR3 contains 14 residues. This CDR3 is CASSQQTGDYEQYV. As DNA, the CDR3 is TGCGCCAGCAGCCAGCAAACAGGGGACTACGAGCAGTACGTC.

This chain connects TRBV4-1 to TRBJ2-7; either TRBD1 or TRBD2 may fit D (5 bases each). V lost 1 base, J lost 3 bases, and 13 bases lay in between. This CDR3 is 15 amino acids long. The V gene's germline CDR1 is MGHRA and CDR2 YSYEKL. The CDR3 here is CASSQGAGDGYEQYV. The CDR3 DNA sequence: TGCGCCAGCAGCCAAGGTGCTGGGGACGGCTACGAGCAGTACGTC.

This clone appeared once. The chain employs TRBV2 and TRBJ2-7; perhaps D is TRBD1 or TRBD2 (7 bases each). From germline, CDR1 is SNHLY and CDR2 FYNNEI. Between the trimmed V and J ends, which lost 10 bases and 1 base, there was a span of 17 bases. The CDR3 loop spans 14 amino acids. CDR3 nucleotide sequence: TGTGCCACCCGCACAGGGGAGGGTTCCTACGAGCAGTACTTC. Translated: CATRTGEGSYEQYF.

V is TRBV3-1 (or the pseudogene TRBV3-2) and J is TRBJ1-4; D not certain. The V gene's germline CDR1 is LGHDT and CDR2 YNNKEL (reference sequence). The V and J ends lost 0 bases and 5 bases respectively, with 7 bases between them. The CDR3 is made up of 14 amino acids. The CDR3: CASSQEDGNEKLFF. The CDR3 coding sequence is TGTGCCAGCAGCCAAGAGGACGGGAATGAAAAACTGTTTTTT.

V gene TRBV6-2 or TRBV6-3 combines with J gene TRBJ1-1, with 9 positions matching TRBD1. CDR3 length: 13 amino acids. Trimming removed 6 bases from V and 7 bases from J; junction bases left unmatched: 6. The germline V gene encodes CDR1 MNHEY and CDR2 SVGEGT. The CDR3 coding sequence is TGTGCCAGCAGCGCACAGGGGGCGGGTGAAGCTTTCTTT. Residues: CASSAQGAGEAFF.

J is TRBJ2-3 and V is TRBV9; 8 bases match TRBD2. CDR3 length: 18 residues. Per germline, CDR1 SGDLS and CDR2 YYNGEE. With 0 bases clipped from V and 3 bases from J, the junction kept 12 bases outside the gene matches. For the CDR3, the DNA is TGTGCCAGCAGCGTAGACCCCCAATCCGGGGGGGGAACAGATACGCAGTATTTT. Translated: CASSVDPQSGGGTDTQYF. The full variable domain, with the rest looked up from reference TRBV9 and TRBJ2-3, is DSGVTQTPKHLITATGQRVTLRCSPRSGDLSVYWYQQSLDQGLQFLIQYYNGEERAKGNILERFSAQQFPDLHSELNLSSLELGDSALYFCASSVDPQSGGGTDTQYFGPGTRLTVL.

J is TRBJ2-1 and V is TRBV7-2; TRBD2 aligns across 13 bases. Germline V gene data show CDR1 as SGHTA and CDR2 as FQGNSA. This CDR3 has 16 amino acids. The V and J ends lost 5 bases and 2 bases, in that order; junction bases with no gene match: 3. The CDR3 DNA reads as TGTGCCAGCAGCCGTACTAGCGGGGGGGCCTACAATGAGCAGTTCTTC. Protein product: CASSRTSGGAYNEQFF.

This clone was seen a few times. V gene TRBV3-1 (or the pseudogene TRBV3-2) combines with J gene TRBJ1-1, with D maybe TRBD1 (5 bases). The V gene's germline CDR1 is LGHDT and CDR2 YNNKEL (reference sequence). The germline V and J ends were trimmed by 4 bases and 5 bases, with 14 bases remaining between them. The CDR3 contains 14 residues. CDR3 region: CASSPRGDGTEAFF. The CDR3 bases are TGTGCCAGCAGCCCTAGGGGAGATGGGACTGAAGCTTTCTTT.

The V gene is TRBV19, the J gene TRBJ2-2; D might be TRBD2 (5 bases). The V gene's germline CDR1 is LNHDA and CDR2 SQIVND (reference sequence). V lost 7 bases and J lost 5, with 8 bases in between. This CDR3 has 12 residues. The CDR3 spells CASMEETGELFF. Here the CDR3 DNA reads TGTGCCAGTATGGAGGAGACCGGGGAGCTGTTTTTT.

This clone was seen only once. V and J are TRBV18 and TRBJ2-5; D might be TRBD1 (5 bases). The CDR3 runs 15 residues. V was trimmed by 3 bases and J by 5 bases, leaving 16 bases between them. CDR1 is KGHSH and CDR2 is LQKENI in the germline V gene. As DNA, the CDR3 is TGTGCCAGCTCACCTGGCTCAGGGATGCGGGAGACCCAGTACTTC. Residues: CASSPGSGMRETQYF.

This sequence joins TRBV20-1 and TRBJ2-3; a possible D gene is TRBD2 (5 bases). CDR1 is DFQATT and CDR2 is SNEGSKA in the germline V gene (reference sequence). Trimming removed 4 bases at V and 4 bases at J, with 6 bases between. The CDR3 consists of 11 residues. The CDR3 spells CSAKRADTQYF. CDR3 bases: TGCAGTGCTAAGAGGGCAGATACGCAGTATTTT.

In this sample, this clone turned up once. CDR3 protein: CASSRKDFTDTQYF. CDR3 DNA: TGTGCCAGTAGTAGAAAGGATTTCACAGATACGCAGTATTTT. The V and J genes are TRBV19 and TRBJ2-3, with no clear D. Germline CDR1 LNHDA, CDR2 SQIVND (reference sequence). The CDR3 is 14 amino acids. Deletions cut 4 bases from V and 2 bases from J, with 10 bases between.

This chain joins TRBV30 and TRBJ1-3; D may be TRBD1 (5 bases). Per the germline V gene, CDR1 is GTSNPN and CDR2 is SVGIG (reference sequence). V dropped 1 base and J dropped 1 base, with 8 bases sitting between them. The CDR3 runs 14 residues. CDR3 region: CAWSGGVSGNTIYF. In DNA, the CDR3 is TGTGCCTGGAGTGGGGGGGTGTCTGGAAACACCATATATTTT.

This rearrangement joins TRBV9 to TRBJ2-7; D could derive from TRBD1 or TRBD2 (5 bases each). The CDR3 is 16 residues long. V was shortened by 4 bases and J by 0 bases, with 17 bases between the two germline ends. Germline V gives CDR1 SGDLS, CDR2 YYNGEE. The CDR3 DNA follows: TGTGCCAGCAGCATAGGTGATTGGGGACGCTCCTACGAGCAGTACTTC. It specifies CASSIGDWGRSYEQYF. The full variable domain, completed using reference TRBV9 and TRBJ2-7, is DSGVTQTPKHLITATGQRVTLRCSPRSGDLSVYWYQQSLDQGLQFLIQYYNGEERAKGNILERFSAQQFPDLHSELNLSSLELGDSALYFCASSIGDWGRSYEQYFGPGTRLTVT.

This rearrangement joins TRBV9 to TRBJ2-5, with 8 bases matching TRBD2. CDR1 and CDR2 from the germline V gene are SGDLS and YYNGEE. The CDR3 spans 15 residues. Trimming cost V 0 bases and J 5 bases; bases outside gene matches: 6. CDR3 nucleotide sequence: TGTGCCAGCAGCGTAGAGCGGGGGCCCAGTGAGACCCAGTACTTC. As protein: CASSVERGPSETQYF. The full variable domain, completed using reference TRBV9 and TRBJ2-5, is DSGVTQTPKHLITATGQRVTLRCSPRSGDLSVYWYQQSLDQGLQFLIQYYNGEERAKGNILERFSAQQFPDLHSELNLSSLELGDSALYFCASSVERGPSETQYFGPGTRLLVL.

The V gene is TRBV12-3 or TRBV12-4, the J gene TRBJ2-1; weak D call: TRBD1 (7 bases). The CDR3 has 12 amino acids. V shed 3 bases and J shed 10 bases, with 10 bases lying between them. The CDR3 is CASSFQGGEQFF. For the CDR3, the DNA is TGTGCCAGCAGTTTCCAGGGGGGCGAGCAGTTCTTC.

The rearrangement uses TRBV6-1 and TRBJ2-7, with D unresolved. Trimming pared 1 base from V and 1 base from J, leaving 2 bases between. Germline values: CDR1 MNHNS, CDR2 SASEGT. The length of the CDR3 is 12 residues. The CDR3 DNA reads as TGTGCCAGCAGTGAAGGGTCCTACGAGCAGTACTTC. Its translation is CASSEGSYEQYF.

The chain combines TRBV5-1 with TRBJ2-5, with 10 bases that match TRBD2. J was trimmed by 1 base and V by 4 bases; bases with no gene match: 1. The CDR3 has 14 amino acids. The germline V gene encodes CDR1 SGHRS and CDR2 YFSETQ. The CDR3: CASSLAGVQETQYF. In nucleotides, the CDR3 is TGCGCCAGCAGCCTAGCGGGGGTCCAAGAGACCCAGTACTTC.

CDR3 coding DNA: TGTGCCACCAGCAGAGATTATGGAGACTATGGCTACACCTTC. Protein: CATSRDYGDYGYTF. The rearrangement uses TRBV15 and TRBJ1-2; no firm D call. The length of the CDR3 is 14 residues. Trimming took off 0 bases at V and 3 bases at J, with 8 bases between the two ends. Germline V lookup: CDR1 LNHNV, CDR2 YYDKDF (reference sequence).

This chain connects TRBV6-2 or TRBV6-3 to TRBJ1-1, with a possible D match to TRBD1 (6 bases). This CDR3 comprises 16 residues. Germline loops: CDR1 MNHEY, CDR2 SVGEGT. Trimming took off 2 bases at V and 5 bases at J, with 18 bases between the two ends. The CDR3 is CASSYPPKGTFTEAFF. CDR3 DNA sequence: TGTGCCAGCAGTTACCCGCCTAAGGGGACATTTACTGAAGCTTTCTTT.

This clone appeared a single time. The chain joins TRBV7-8 to TRBJ2-3; D may be TRBD1 (5 bases). In germline, CDR1 is SGHVS, CDR2 FQNEAQ. V lost 4 bases and J 8 bases, leaving 10 bases between the germline ends. The CDR3 contains 12 residues. CDR3 amino acids: CASSSSQGTQYF. In DNA, the CDR3 is TGTGCCAGCAGCTCAAGTCAGGGTACGCAGTATTTT.